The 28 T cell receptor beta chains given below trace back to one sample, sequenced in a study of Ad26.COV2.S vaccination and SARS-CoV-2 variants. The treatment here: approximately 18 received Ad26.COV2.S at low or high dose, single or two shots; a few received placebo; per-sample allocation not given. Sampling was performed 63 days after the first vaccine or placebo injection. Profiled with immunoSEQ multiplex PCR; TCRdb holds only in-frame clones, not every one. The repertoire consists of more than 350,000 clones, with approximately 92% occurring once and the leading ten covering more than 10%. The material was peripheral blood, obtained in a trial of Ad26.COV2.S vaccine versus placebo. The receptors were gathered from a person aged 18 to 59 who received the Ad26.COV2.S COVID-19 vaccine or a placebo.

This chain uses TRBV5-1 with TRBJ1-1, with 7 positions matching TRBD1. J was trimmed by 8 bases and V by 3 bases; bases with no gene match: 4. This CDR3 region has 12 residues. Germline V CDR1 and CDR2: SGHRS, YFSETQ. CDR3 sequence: CASSSDRVEAFF. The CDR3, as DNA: TGCGCCAGCAGCTCTGACAGGGTCGAAGCTTTCTTT.

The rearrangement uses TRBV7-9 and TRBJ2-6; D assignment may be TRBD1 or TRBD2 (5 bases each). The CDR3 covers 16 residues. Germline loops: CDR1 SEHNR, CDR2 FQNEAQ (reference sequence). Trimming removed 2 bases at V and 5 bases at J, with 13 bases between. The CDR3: CASSLSRDARANVLTF. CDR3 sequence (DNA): TGTGCCAGCAGCTTATCGAGGGACGCGAGGGCCAACGTCCTGACTTTC.

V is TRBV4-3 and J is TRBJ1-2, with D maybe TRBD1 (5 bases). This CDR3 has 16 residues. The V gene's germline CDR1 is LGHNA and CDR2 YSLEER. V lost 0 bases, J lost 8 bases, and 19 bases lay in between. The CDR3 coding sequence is TGCGCCAGCAGCCAAGATGCCCGGGGGTCTGGCGGCGGCTACACCTTC. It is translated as CASSQDARGSGGGYTF.

CDR3 sequence (DNA): TGCGCCAGTCTGGGGGGATTCACCGGGGAGCTGTTTTTT. Amino acid sequence: CASLGGFTGELFF. The gene calls are TRBV5-1 and TRBJ2-2, with a tentative D call TRBD2 (6 bases). This CDR3 is built from 13 residues. Germline CDR1 and CDR2: SGHRS and YFSETQ. V lost 8 bases to trimming and J lost 4 bases, with 12 bases between them.

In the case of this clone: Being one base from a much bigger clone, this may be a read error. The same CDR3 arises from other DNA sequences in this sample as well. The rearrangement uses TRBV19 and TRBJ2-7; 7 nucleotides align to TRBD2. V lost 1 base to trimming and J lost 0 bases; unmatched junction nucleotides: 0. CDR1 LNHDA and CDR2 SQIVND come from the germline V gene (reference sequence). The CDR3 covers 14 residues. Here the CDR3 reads CASSIAGGSYEQYF. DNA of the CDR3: TGTGCCAGTAGTATAGCGGGAGGCTCCTACGAGCAGTACTTC. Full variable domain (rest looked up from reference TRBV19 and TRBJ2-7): DGGITQSPKYLFRKEGQNVTLSCEQNLNHDAMYWYRQDPGQGLRLIYYSQIVNDFQKGDIAEGYSVSREKKESFPLTVTSAQKNPTAFYLCASSIAGGSYEQYFGPGTRLTVT.

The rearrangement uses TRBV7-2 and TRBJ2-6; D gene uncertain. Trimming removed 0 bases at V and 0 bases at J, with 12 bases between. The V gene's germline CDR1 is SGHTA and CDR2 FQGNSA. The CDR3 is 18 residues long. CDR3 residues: CASSLALVGFSGANVLTF. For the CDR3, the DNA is TGTGCCAGCAGCTTAGCGCTAGTCGGGTTCTCTGGGGCCAACGTCCTGACTTTC.

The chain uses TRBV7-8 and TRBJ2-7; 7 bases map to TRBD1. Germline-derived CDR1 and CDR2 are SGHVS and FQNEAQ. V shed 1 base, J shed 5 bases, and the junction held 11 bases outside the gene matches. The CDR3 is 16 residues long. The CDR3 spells CASSLGYRTGGHEQYF. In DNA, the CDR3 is TGTGCCAGCAGCTTAGGGTATAGGACAGGTGGGCACGAGCAGTACTTC. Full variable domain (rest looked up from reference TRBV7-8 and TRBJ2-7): GAGVSQSPRYKVAKRGQDVALRCDPISGHVSLFWYQQALGQGPEFLTYFQNEAQLDKSGLPSDRFFAERPEGSVSTLKIQRTQQEDSAVYLCASSLGYRTGGHEQYFGPGTRLTVT.

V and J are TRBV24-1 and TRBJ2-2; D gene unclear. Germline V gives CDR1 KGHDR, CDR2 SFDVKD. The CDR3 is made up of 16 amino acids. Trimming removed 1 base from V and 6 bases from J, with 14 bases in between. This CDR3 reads CATSDFLAPNAGELFF. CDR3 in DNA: TGTGCCACCAGTGATTTCTTGGCCCCCAACGCCGGGGAGCTGTTTTTT.

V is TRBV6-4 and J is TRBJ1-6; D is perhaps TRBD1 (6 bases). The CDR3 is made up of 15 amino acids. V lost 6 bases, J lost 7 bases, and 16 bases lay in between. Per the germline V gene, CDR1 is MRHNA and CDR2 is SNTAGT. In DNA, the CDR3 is TGTGCCAGCAGCCCCTCGGGGGCTAGGAATTCACCCCTCCACTTT. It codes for CASSPSGARNSPLHF.

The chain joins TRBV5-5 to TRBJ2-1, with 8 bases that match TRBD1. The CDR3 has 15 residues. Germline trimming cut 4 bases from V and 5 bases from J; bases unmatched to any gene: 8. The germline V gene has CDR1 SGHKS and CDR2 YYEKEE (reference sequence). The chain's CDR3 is CASSPGQGVDNEQFF. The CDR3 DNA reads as TGTGCCAGCAGCCCCGGACAGGGTGTCGACAATGAGCAGTTCTTC.

CDR3 in amino acids: CASSQARANYGYTF. Here the CDR3 DNA reads TGCGCCAGCAGCCAAGCCCGGGCAAACTATGGCTACACCTTC. The chain joins TRBV4-1 to TRBJ1-2; D unclear. Germline loops: CDR1 MGHRA, CDR2 YSYEKL. Trimming pared 1 base from V and 2 bases from J, leaving 8 bases between. This CDR3 region has 14 residues.

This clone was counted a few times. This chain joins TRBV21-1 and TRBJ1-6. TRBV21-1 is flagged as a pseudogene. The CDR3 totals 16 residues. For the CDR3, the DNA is TGTGCCAGCAGCAAAGGGGACAGCGGGATCAGTTCACCCCTCCACTTT. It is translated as CASSKGDSGISSPLHF.

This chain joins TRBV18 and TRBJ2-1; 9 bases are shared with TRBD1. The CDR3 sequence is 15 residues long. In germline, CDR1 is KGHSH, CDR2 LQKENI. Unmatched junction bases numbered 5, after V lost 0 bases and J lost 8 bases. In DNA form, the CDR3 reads TGTGCCAGCTCACCACCGGGACAGGGAAGTTATGAGCAGTTCTTC. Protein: CASSPPGQGSYEQFF. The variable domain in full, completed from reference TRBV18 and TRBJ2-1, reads NAGVMQNPRHLVRRRGQEARLRCSPMKGHSHVYWYRQLPEEGLKFMVYLQKENIIDESGMPKERFSAEFPKEGPSILRIQQVVRGDSAAYFCASSPPGQGSYEQFFGPGTRLTVL.

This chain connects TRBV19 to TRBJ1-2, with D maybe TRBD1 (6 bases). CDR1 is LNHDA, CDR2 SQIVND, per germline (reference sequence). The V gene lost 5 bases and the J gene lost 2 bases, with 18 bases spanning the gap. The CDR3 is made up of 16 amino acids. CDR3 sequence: CASSDDRFSINYGYTF. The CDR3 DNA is TGTGCCAGTAGTGACGACAGGTTCTCAATCAACTATGGCTACACCTTC.

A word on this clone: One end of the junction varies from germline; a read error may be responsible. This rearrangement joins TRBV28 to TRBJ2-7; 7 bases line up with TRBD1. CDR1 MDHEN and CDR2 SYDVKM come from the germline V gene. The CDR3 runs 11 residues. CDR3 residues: CASSSSGGRNF. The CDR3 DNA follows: TGTGCCAGCAGTTCGTCAGGGGGTAGGAACTTC.

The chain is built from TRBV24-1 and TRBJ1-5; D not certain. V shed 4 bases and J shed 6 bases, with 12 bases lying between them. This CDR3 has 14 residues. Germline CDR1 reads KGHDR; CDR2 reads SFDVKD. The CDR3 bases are TGTGCCACCAGTGAGCCTGGGGATGGTCAGCCCCAGCATTTT. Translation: CATSEPGDGQPQHF.

The chain's CDR3 is CASSVAAGATYEQYF. CDR3 nucleotides: TGTGCCAGCAGCGTAGCGGCAGGGGCTACCTACGAGCAGTACTTC. The chain uses TRBV9 and TRBJ2-7; D possibly corresponds to TRBD1 (6 bases). This CDR3 spans 15 amino acids. The V end lost 0 bases, the J end lost 2 bases, and 12 bases lay between the germline ends. Germline V gene data show CDR1 as SGDLS and CDR2 as YYNGEE.

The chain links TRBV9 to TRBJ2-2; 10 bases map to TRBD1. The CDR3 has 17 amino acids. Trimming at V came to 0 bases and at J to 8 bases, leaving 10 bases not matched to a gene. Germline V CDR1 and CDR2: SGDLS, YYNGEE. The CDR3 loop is CASSVVPVGQGKGELFF. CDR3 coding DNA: TGTGCCAGCAGCGTAGTCCCTGTGGGACAGGGGAAGGGGGAGCTGTTTTTT.

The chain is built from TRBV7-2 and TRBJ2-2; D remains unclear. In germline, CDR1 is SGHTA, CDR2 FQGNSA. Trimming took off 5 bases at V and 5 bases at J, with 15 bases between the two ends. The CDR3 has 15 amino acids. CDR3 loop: CASSITVGWTGELFF. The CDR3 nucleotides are TGTGCCAGCAGCATTACGGTGGGGTGGACCGGGGAGCTGTTTTTT.

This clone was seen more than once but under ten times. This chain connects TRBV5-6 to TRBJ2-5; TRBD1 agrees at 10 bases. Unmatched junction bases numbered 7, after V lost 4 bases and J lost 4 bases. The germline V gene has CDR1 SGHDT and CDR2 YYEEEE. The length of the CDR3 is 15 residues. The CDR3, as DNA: TGTGCCAGCAGCCCGATGGGGACAGGGGCAGAGACCCAGTACTTC. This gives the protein CASSPMGTGAETQYF.

The CDR3 DNA follows: TGTGCCAGCAGCCGCGAGGGGAACACTGAAGCTTTCTTT. Translating gives CASSREGNTEAFF. The genes are TRBV7-2 and TRBJ1-1, with D unclear. The germline CDR1 and CDR2 sequences are SGHTA and FQGNSA. V gave up 5 bases and J gave up 1 base, with 8 bases separating them. The CDR3 has 13 amino acids.

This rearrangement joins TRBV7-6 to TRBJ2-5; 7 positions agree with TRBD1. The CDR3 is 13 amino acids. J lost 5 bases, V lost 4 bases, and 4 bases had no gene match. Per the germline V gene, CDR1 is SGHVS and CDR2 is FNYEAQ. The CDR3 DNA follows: TGTGCCAGCAGCTCAACAGGGGTGGAGACCCAGTACTTC. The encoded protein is CASSSTGVETQYF.

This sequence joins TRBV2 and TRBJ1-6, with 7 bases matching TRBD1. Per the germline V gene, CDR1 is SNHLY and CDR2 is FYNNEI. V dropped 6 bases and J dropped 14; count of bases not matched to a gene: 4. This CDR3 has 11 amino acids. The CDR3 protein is CASRTGDTLHF. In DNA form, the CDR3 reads TGTGCCAGCAGAACAGGGGATACCCTCCACTTT.

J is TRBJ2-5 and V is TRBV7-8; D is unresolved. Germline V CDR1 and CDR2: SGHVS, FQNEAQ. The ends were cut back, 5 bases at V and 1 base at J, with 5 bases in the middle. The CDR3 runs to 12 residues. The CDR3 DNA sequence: TGTGCCAGCAGCCCAGTCCAAGAGACCCAGTACTTC. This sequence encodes CASSPVQETQYF.

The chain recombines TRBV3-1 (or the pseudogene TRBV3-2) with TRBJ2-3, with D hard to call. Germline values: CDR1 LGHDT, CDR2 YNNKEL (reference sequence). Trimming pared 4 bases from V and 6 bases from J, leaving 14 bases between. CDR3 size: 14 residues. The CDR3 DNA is TGTGCCAGCAGCCCAGAGGCGTTCGGTGATACGCAGTATTTT. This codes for CASSPEAFGDTQYF.

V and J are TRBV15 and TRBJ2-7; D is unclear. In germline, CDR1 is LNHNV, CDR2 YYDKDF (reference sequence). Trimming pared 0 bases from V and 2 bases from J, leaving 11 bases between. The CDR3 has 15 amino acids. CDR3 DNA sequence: TGTGCCACCAGCAGAGATCGGCCCGGCCCCTACGAGCAGTACTTC. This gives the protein CATSRDRPGPYEQYF.

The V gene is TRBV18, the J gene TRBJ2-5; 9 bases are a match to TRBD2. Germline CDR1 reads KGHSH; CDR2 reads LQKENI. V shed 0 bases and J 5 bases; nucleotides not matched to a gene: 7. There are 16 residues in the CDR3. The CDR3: CASSPPGLAGGETQYF. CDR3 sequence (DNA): TGTGCCAGCTCACCACCGGGACTAGCAGGAGGCGAGACCCAGTACTTC.

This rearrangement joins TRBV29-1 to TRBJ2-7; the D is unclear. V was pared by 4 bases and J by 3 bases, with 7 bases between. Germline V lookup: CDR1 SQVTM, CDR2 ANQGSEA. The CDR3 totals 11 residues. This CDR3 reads CSVVRDYEQYF. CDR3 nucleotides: TGCAGCGTTGTAAGGGACTACGAGCAGTACTTC.